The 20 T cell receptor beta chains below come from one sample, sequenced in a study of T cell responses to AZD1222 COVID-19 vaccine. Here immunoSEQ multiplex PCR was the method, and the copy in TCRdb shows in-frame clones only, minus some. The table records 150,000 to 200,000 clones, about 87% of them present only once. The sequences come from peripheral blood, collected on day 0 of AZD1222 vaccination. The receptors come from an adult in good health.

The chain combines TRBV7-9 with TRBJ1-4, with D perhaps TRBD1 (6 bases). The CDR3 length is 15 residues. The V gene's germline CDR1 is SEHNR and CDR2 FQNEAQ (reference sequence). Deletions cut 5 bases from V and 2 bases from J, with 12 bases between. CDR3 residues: CASSATRGTNEKLFF. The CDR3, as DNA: TGTGCCAGCAGCGCGACTAGGGGGACTAATGAAAAACTGTTTTTT.

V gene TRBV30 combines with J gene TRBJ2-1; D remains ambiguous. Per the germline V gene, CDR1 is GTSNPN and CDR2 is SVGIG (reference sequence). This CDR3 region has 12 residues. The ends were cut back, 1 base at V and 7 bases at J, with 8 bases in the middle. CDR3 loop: CAWSAAENEQFF. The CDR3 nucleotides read TGTGCCTGGAGTGCTGCGGAAAATGAGCAGTTCTTC.

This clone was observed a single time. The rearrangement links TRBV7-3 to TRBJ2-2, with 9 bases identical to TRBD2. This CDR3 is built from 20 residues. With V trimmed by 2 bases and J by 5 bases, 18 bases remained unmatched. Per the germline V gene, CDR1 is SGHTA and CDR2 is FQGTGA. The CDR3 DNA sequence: TGTGCCAGCAGCTTATTTTTGCGGAGGGGGCCTAGCGGGGAAACCGGGGAGCTGTTTTTT. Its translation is CASSLFLRRGPSGETGELFF.

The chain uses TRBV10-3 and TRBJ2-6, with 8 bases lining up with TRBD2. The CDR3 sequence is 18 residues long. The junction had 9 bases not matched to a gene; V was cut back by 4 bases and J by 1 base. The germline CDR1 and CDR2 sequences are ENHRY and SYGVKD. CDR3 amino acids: CAISGAGGTTSGANVLTF. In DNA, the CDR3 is TGTGCCATCAGTGGGGCGGGGGGCACGACATCTGGGGCCAACGTCCTGACTTTC.

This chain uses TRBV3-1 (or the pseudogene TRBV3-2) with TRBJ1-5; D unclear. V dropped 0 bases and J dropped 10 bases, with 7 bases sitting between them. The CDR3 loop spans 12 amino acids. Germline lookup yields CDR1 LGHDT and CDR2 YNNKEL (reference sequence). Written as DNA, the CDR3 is TGTGCCAGCAGCCAAGAGAATGGCCCCCAGCATTTT. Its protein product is CASSQENGPQHF.

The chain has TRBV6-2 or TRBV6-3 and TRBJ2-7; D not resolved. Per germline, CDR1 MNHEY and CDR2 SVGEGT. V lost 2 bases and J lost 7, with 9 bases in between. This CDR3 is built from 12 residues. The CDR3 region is CASSYLLGEQYF. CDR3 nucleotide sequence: TGTGCCAGCAGTTACCTACTCGGAGAGCAGTACTTC.

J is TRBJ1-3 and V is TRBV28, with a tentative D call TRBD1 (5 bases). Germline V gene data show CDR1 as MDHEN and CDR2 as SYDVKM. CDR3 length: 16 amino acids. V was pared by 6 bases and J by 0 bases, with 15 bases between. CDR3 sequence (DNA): TGTGCCAGCAGCCCCCCGGGGGGGAGCTCTGGAAACACCATATATTTT. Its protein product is CASSPPGGSSGNTIYF.

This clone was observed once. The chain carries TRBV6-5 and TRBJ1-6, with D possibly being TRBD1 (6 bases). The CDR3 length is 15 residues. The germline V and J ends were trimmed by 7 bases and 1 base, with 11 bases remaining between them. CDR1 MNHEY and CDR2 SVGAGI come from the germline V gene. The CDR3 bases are TGTGCCAGCACCCGAGGGGGGTCCTATAATTCACCCCTCCACTTT. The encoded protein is CASTRGGSYNSPLHF.

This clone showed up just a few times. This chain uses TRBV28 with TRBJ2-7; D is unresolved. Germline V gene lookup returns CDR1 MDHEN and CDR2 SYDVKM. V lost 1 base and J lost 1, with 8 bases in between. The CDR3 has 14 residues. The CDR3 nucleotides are TGTGCCAGCAGTTTATCACAGAAGTCCTACGAGCAGTACTTC. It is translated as CASSLSQKSYEQYF.

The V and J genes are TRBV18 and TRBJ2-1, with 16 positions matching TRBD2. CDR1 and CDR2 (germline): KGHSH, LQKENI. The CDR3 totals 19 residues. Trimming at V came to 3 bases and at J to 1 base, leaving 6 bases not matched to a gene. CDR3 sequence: CASSPKGLAGGRSYNEQFF. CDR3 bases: TGTGCCAGCTCACCGAAGGGACTAGCGGGAGGGCGGTCCTACAATGAGCAGTTCTTC.

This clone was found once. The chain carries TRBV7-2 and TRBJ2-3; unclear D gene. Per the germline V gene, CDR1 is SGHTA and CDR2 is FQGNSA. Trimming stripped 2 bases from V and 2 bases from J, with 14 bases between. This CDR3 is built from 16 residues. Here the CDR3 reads CASSLFGVQPTDTQYF. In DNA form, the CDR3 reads TGTGCCAGCAGCTTATTTGGGGTCCAGCCCACAGATACGCAGTATTTT.

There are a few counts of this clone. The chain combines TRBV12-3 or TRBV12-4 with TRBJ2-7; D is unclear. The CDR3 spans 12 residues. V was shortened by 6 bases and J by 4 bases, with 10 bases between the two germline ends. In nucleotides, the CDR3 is TGTGCCAGCAGCCCAACCCCTTACGAGCAGTACTTC. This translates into CASSPTPYEQYF.

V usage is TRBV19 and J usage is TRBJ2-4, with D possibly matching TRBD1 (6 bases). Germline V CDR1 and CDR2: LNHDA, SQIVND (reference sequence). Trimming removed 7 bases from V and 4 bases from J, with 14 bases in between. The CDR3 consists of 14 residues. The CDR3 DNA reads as TGTGCCAGTACCCAGGACAGTACGAAAAACATTCAGTACTTC. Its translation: CASTQDSTKNIQYF.

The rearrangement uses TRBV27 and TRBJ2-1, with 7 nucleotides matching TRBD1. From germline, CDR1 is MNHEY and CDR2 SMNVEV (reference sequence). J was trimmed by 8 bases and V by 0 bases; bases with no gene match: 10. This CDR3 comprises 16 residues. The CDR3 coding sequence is TGTGCCAGCAGTTTATCGAGGAACAGGGGCAGCGATGAGCAGTTCTTC. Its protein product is CASSLSRNRGSDEQFF.

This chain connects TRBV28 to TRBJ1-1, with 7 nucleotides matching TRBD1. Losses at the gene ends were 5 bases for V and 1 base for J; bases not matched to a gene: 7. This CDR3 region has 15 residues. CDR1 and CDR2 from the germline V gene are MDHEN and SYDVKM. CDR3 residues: CASSQTGRWNTEAFF. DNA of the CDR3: TGTGCCAGCAGTCAGACAGGGAGGTGGAACACTGAAGCTTTCTTT.

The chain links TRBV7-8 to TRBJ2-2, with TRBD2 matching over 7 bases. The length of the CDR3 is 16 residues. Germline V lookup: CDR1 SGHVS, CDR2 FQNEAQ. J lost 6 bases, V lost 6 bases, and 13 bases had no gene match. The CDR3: CASSRLKRGGAGELFF. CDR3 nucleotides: TGTGCCAGCAGTCGACTCAAGCGGGGAGGGGCCGGGGAGCTGTTTTTT.

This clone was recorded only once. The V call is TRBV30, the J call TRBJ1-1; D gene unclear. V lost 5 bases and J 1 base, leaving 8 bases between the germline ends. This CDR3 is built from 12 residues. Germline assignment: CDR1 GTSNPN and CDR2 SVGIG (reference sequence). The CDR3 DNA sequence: TGTGCCTGGGCCGGGCAGAACACTGAAGCTTTCTTT. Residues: CAWAGQNTEAFF.

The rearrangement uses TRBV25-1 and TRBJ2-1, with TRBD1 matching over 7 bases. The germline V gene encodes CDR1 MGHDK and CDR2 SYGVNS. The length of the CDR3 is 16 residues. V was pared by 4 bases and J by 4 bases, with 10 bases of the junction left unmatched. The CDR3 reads CASSVPGTEPYNEQFF. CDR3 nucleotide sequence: TGTGCCAGCAGTGTTCCCGGGACAGAACCTTACAATGAGCAGTTCTTC.

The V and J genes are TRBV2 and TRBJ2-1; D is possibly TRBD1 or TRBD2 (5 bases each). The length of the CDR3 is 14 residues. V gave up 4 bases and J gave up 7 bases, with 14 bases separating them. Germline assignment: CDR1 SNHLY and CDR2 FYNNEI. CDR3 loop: CASSAGISGNEQFF. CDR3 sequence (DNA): TGTGCCAGCAGTGCAGGGATATCGGGGAATGAGCAGTTCTTC.

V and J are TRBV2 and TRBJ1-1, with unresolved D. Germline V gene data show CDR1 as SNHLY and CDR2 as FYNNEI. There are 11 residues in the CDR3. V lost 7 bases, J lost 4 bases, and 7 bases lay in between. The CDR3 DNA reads TGTGCCAGCACTTACAGCACTGAAGCTTTCTTT. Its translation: CASTYSTEAFF. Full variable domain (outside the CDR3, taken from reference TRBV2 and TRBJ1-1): EPEVTQTPSHQVTQMGQEVILRCVPISNHLYFYWYRQILGQKVEFLVSFYNNEISEKSEIFDDQFSVERPDGSNFTLKIRSTKLEDSAMYFCASTYSTEAFFGQGTRLTVV.